This T cell receptor (beta chain) was obtained from a study of T cell responses to AZD1222 COVID-19 vaccine. With respect to this clone: As yet, its antigen is unknown.

Findings and limits, study-wide: After the peak T cell response, and only then, were repertoires sampled.

Generated by immunoSEQ multiplex PCR, the TCRdb table keeps only in-frame clones and is missing some. Of about 220,000 clones listed, about 92% are singletons. Material: peripheral blood, obtained on day 0 of MenACWY control vaccination. The TCR originated in an adult in good health.

The CDR3 nucleotides are TGTGCCAGCTCACCATCCGGGACAAGAAGCACAGATACGCAGTATTTT. Protein product: CASSPSGTRSTDTQYF. This chain uses TRBV18 with TRBJ2-3; maybe TRBD1 (6 bases). The CDR3 runs 16 residues. V was clipped by 2 bases and J by 0 bases, with 12 bases between them. Germline lookup yields CDR1 KGHSH and CDR2 LQKENI.